The 30 T cell receptor beta chains given below trace back to one sample, sequenced in a study of human T cells and chemical hapten exposure. MiXCR was run by TCRdb on the RACE reads, yielding one entry per CDR3 protein. The data hold under 50,000 distinct CDR3 sequences, with around 9.5% observed a single time. Documented time point: patch test 3, about 24 weeks after DPC sensitization. Stated treatment: therapeutic diphenylcyclopropenone sensitization with weekly scalp DPC. From whole blood left unfractionated, total RNA was extracted. The input for sequencing was whole blood, taken in connection with sensitization to the hapten diphenylcyclopropenone (DPC). The receptor source for this set is a man aged 50 to 60 with alopecia areata. Some clones in this sample may be carry-over from other donors' samples.

This clonotype was counted a few times. This chain connects TRBV16 to TRBJ1-3; no clear D gene. Germline loops: CDR1 KGHSY, CDR2 FQNENV. This CDR3 region has 14 residues. V was cut by 4 bases and J by 0 bases, with 7 bases left in between. The CDR3 protein is CASSRGYSGNTIYF. The CDR3 nucleotides read TGTGCCAGCAGCCGCGGGTACTCTGGAAACACCATATATTTT.

About this clonotype: A much larger clone differs from this one at a single base, so this may be a read error. The chain couples TRBV28 to TRBJ2-1; 11 positions agree with TRBD2. Germline loops: CDR1 MDHEN, CDR2 SYDVKM. There are 15 residues in the CDR3. CDR3 nucleotides: TGTGTCAGCAGTAGTCTAGCGGGAGGTGTCAATGAGCAGTTCTTC. Its translation: CVSSSLAGGVNEQFF.

The rearrangement links TRBV9 to TRBJ1-1, with no clear D. Looked up from germline, CDR1 is SGDLS and CDR2 is YYNGEE. V was trimmed by 0 bases and J by 1 base, leaving 10 bases between them. CDR3 size: 15 residues. CDR3 loop: CASSVVGFGNTEAFF. CDR3 DNA: TGTGCCAGCAGCGTAGTTGGGTTTGGGAACACTGAAGCTTTCTTT.

The chain's CDR3 is CASSLAGTGTDTQYF. The DNA of the CDR3 is TGTGCCAGCAGCTTGGCCGGGACAGGGACAGATACGCAGTATTTT. V usage is TRBV5-4 and J usage is TRBJ2-3, with TRBD1 identical over 9 bases. V was clipped by 0 bases and J by 3 bases; unmatched bases: 2. Per the germline V gene, CDR1 is SGHNT and CDR2 is YYREEE (reference sequence). The CDR3 consists of 15 residues.

This clonotype was detected only a few times. The rearrangement joins TRBV29-1 to TRBJ2-1; D uncertain. CDR3 length equals 12 residues. From germline, CDR1 is SQVTM and CDR2 ANQGSEA. V lost 1 base to trimming and J lost 8 bases, with 9 bases between them. CDR3 DNA: TGCAGCGTTGAAGTTACGAGCTATGAGCAGTTCTTC. Its translation: CSVEVTSYEQFF.

This clonotype has at least ten counts. The chain couples TRBV5-4 to TRBJ2-7; no clear D gene. Per germline, CDR1 SGHNT and CDR2 YYREEE (reference sequence). The V and J ends lost 4 bases and 5 bases respectively, with 16 bases between them. There are 14 residues in the CDR3. CDR3 coding DNA: TGTGCCAGCAGCCCGGAAGTCTGGGCGGACGAGCAGTACTTC. It codes for CASSPEVWADEQYF.

The gene calls are TRBV29-1 and TRBJ2-7; D not resolved. Deletions cut 4 bases from V and 2 bases from J, with 6 bases between. Germline CDR1 SQVTM, CDR2 ANQGSEA. The CDR3 length is 11 residues. The DNA of the CDR3 is TGCAGCGTTGCCGGAACCTACGAGCAGTACTTC. Translated: CSVAGTYEQYF.

This clonotype was picked up many times. V gene TRBV10-3 combines with J gene TRBJ2-6; 12 positions match TRBD1. The CDR3 is 18 amino acids. Germline V gene data show CDR1 as ENHRY and CDR2 as SYGVKD. V was pared by 6 bases and J by 4 bases, with 10 bases of the junction left unmatched. The CDR3 bases are TGTGCCATCAGCGGGACAGGGGGCCTCCTCTTCGGGGCCAACGTCCTGACTTTC. Translating it yields CAISGTGGLLFGANVLTF.

This clonotype was counted at least ten times. V is TRBV20-1 and J is TRBJ2-1; unclear D gene. The CDR3 totals 14 residues. The ends were cut back, 1 base at V and 4 bases at J, with 11 bases in the middle. The germline CDR1 and CDR2 sequences are DFQATT and SNEGSKA (reference sequence). In DNA form, the CDR3 reads TGCAGTGCTAGAGTGGCGATTTTATACAATGAGCAGTTCTTC. Translating gives CSARVAILYNEQFF.

The chain links TRBV20-1 to TRBJ2-6; 9 bases agree with TRBD1. The junction had 6 bases not matched to a gene; V was cut back by 5 bases and J by 10 bases. From germline, CDR1 is DFQATT and CDR2 SNEGSKA (reference sequence). The CDR3 sequence is 13 residues long. The CDR3 DNA reads TGCAGTGCTGATAAGGACAGGGGAAACGTCCTGACTTTC. Translating it yields CSADKDRGNVLTF.

This clonotype was observed many times. The V and J genes are TRBV10-3 and TRBJ1-5; no clear D. Per the germline V gene, CDR1 is ENHRY and CDR2 is SYGVKD. Deletions cut 2 bases from V and 2 bases from J, with 7 bases between. The CDR3 runs to 14 residues. The CDR3 is CAISEESRNQPQHF. The CDR3 bases are TGTGCCATCAGTGAGGAAAGTCGCAATCAGCCCCAGCATTTT.

This rearrangement joins TRBV15 to TRBJ2-5; D gene uncertain. Germline assignment: CDR1 LNHNV and CDR2 YYDKDF (reference sequence). The CDR3 runs to 12 residues. V gave up 0 bases and J gave up 5 bases, with 4 bases separating them. CDR3 protein: CATSRDEETQYF. CDR3 coding DNA: TGTGCCACCAGCAGAGATGAGGAGACCCAGTACTTC.

This clonotype was counted at least ten times. The CDR3 sequence: CASSPTGLDNEQFF. In nucleotides, the CDR3 is TGTGCCAGCTCACCAACAGGGTTGGACAATGAGCAGTTCTTC. V gene TRBV18 combines with J gene TRBJ2-1, with a weak D call TRBD1 (6 bases). This CDR3 spans 14 amino acids. The germline CDR1 and CDR2 sequences are KGHSH and LQKENI. Between the trimmed V and J ends, which lost 2 bases and 5 bases, there was a span of 10 bases.

This clonotype was recorded many times. This chain uses TRBV4-2 with TRBJ2-1; either TRBD1 or TRBD2 may fit D (5 bases each). Deletions cut 3 bases from V and 5 bases from J, with 14 bases between. The CDR3 has 15 amino acids. Germline assignment: CDR1 LGHNA and CDR2 YNFKEQ. In DNA form, the CDR3 reads TGTGCCAGCAGCCATACCGGGGCGCAGGACAATGAGCAGTTCTTC. Translated: CASSHTGAQDNEQFF.

This clonotype was detected many times. The chain employs TRBV12-3 or TRBV12-4 and TRBJ2-7; TRBD2 matches 11 bases. The CDR3 is 14 residues long. V shed 8 bases, J shed 1 base, and the junction held 4 bases outside the gene matches. CDR3 in amino acids: CASRGTSGSYEQYF. DNA for the CDR3: TGTGCCAGCCGCGGGACTAGCGGATCCTACGAGCAGTACTTC.

This clonotype was seen only a few times. The chain carries TRBV29-1 and TRBJ1-2; D not certain. CDR1 SQVTM and CDR2 ANQGSEA come from the germline V gene. The ends were cut back, 3 bases at V and 8 bases at J, with 16 bases in the middle. This CDR3 is built from 13 residues. The CDR3 sequence is CSVDTLTPGGYTF. The CDR3 nucleotides read TGCAGCGTTGATACTTTGACACCCGGAGGCTACACCTTC.

This clonotype was seen at least ten times. The chain combines TRBV5-4 with TRBJ2-3, with a weak D call TRBD2 (6 bases). In germline, CDR1 is SGHNT, CDR2 YYREEE (reference sequence). V was trimmed by 4 bases and J by 4 bases, leaving 19 bases between them. This CDR3 has 16 residues. DNA for the CDR3: TGTGCCAGCAGCCCCCGAAGACTAGTTGGGTCAGATACGCAGTATTTT. Its translation is CASSPRRLVGSDTQYF.

This clonotype was counted between two and nine times. CDR3 in amino acids: CASSPGQGRIGYTF. CDR3 bases: TGTGCCAGCAGCCCAGGACAGGGAAGGATTGGCTACACCTTC. This chain uses TRBV7-2 with TRBJ1-2, with 8 bases identical to TRBD1. The germline V gene encodes CDR1 SGHTA and CDR2 FQGNSA. The CDR3 is made up of 14 amino acids. Trimming at V came to 5 bases and at J to 7 bases, leaving 9 bases not matched to a gene.

This clonotype was seen repeatedly, ten times or more. This chain joins TRBV24-1 and TRBJ2-1, with 7 bases matching TRBD2. Trimming at V came to 1 base and at J to 2 bases, leaving 4 bases not matched to a gene. The CDR3 contains 16 residues. Germline CDR1 and CDR2: KGHDR and SFDVKD. CDR3 residues: CATSDFSGTTYNEQFF. CDR3 DNA: TGTGCCACCAGTGATTTCAGCGGGACCACCTACAATGAGCAGTTCTTC.

The table lists this clonotype with a few counts. CDR3 sequence (DNA): TGTGCCAGCAGCTTAGCGGGCCCCCTTTACGAGCAGTACTTC. It encodes CASSLAGPLYEQYF. The rearrangement joins TRBV7-9 to TRBJ2-7; D is undetermined. The V gene lost 0 bases and the J gene lost 4 bases, with 10 bases spanning the gap. Looked up from germline, CDR1 is SEHNR and CDR2 is FQNEAQ (reference sequence). There are 14 residues in the CDR3.

This rearrangement joins TRBV11-2 to TRBJ2-7; 12 bases match TRBD2. This CDR3 comprises 15 residues. CDR1 and CDR2 (germline): SGHAT, FQNNGV. The V gene end was trimmed by 7 bases and the J gene end by 5 bases; junction bases not matched to a gene: 9. CDR3 protein: CASTPTSGSSHEQYF. CDR3 nucleotides: TGTGCCAGCACCCCGACTAGCGGGAGTTCGCACGAGCAGTACTTC.

As concerns this clonotype: One end of the junction does not line up with germline, which may come from a read error. The V and J genes are TRBV30 and TRBJ2-1; D perhaps matches TRBD2 (5 bases). The CDR3 has 14 amino acids. Germline assignment: CDR1 GTSNPN and CDR2 SVGIG (reference sequence). The CDR3 sequence: CVWSVGNSYNEQFF. The CDR3 DNA is TGTGTCTGGAGTGTCGGGAACTCCTACAATGAGCAGTTCTTC.

This clonotype has more than one count but fewer than ten. DNA for the CDR3: TGTGCCAGCAGTTGGACTAGCGGAATGTACGAGCAGTACTTC. This codes for CASSWTSGMYEQYF. This chain links TRBV12-3 or TRBV12-4 with TRBJ2-7, with 10 bases fitting TRBD2. Trimming at V came to 4 bases and at J to 4 bases, leaving 4 bases not matched to a gene. The CDR3 covers 14 residues.

This clonotype was counted many times. The CDR3 DNA is TGCAGCGCTTCGGAGGGGGCAAACACCGGGGAGCTGTTTTTT. Amino acids: CSASEGANTGELFF. The chain is built from TRBV29-1 and TRBJ2-2; perhaps TRBD1 as D (7 bases). Germline assignment: CDR1 SQVTM and CDR2 ANQGSEA. V was cut by 7 bases and J by 2 bases, with 14 bases left in between. This CDR3 is 14 amino acids long.

This clonotype was seen only a few times. The rearrangement links TRBV6-2 or TRBV6-3 to TRBJ2-1; possibly TRBD2 for D (5 bases). The CDR3 is 13 amino acids. Trimming stripped 5 bases from V and 9 bases from J, with 14 bases between. Germline loops: CDR1 MNHEY, CDR2 SVGEGT. CDR3: CASSTTRVGEQFF. The DNA of the CDR3 is TGTGCCAGCAGTACTACTAGAGTCGGTGAGCAGTTCTTC.

Many counts were recorded for this clonotype. The J gene is TRBJ2-3, the V gene TRBV29-1; D may be TRBD1 (6 bases). Trimming took off 7 bases at V and 7 bases at J, with 18 bases between the two ends. The germline V gene encodes CDR1 SQVTM and CDR2 ANQGSEA. The CDR3 covers 13 residues. The CDR3 DNA reads TGCAGCGCCGCCGTAGCCCAGGGGAATACGCAGTATTTT. The encoded protein is CSAAVAQGNTQYF.

CDR3 nucleotide sequence: TGTGCCAGCAGCTTGACCCCAAGGGGGGTTTACGAGCAGTACTTC. This encodes CASSLTPRGVYEQYF. The rearrangement joins TRBV7-9 to TRBJ2-7; the D call may be TRBD1 or TRBD2 (6 bases each). Trimming removed 3 bases at V and 4 bases at J, with 16 bases between. There are 15 residues in the CDR3. Germline CDR1 and CDR2: SEHNR and FQNEAQ (reference sequence).

This clonotype was observed many times. The V and J genes are TRBV7-9 and TRBJ1-1; D perhaps matches TRBD1 (6 bases). The V and J ends lost 6 bases and 5 bases respectively, with 16 bases between them. This CDR3 is built from 14 residues. CDR1 is SEHNR and CDR2 is FQNEAQ in the germline V gene (reference sequence). CDR3 in amino acids: CASRKQGEGTEAFF. CDR3 nucleotide sequence: TGTGCCAGCAGAAAACAGGGTGAGGGGACTGAAGCTTTCTTT. Full variable domain (missing parts from reference TRBV7-9 and TRBJ1-1): DTGVSQNPRHKITKRGQNVTFRCDPISEHNRLYWYRQTLGQGPEFLTYFQNEAQLEKSRLLSDRFSAERPKGSFSTLEIQRTEQGDSAMYLCASRKQGEGTEAFFGQGTRLTVV.

This chain connects TRBV29-1 to TRBJ2-7; 9 positions agree with TRBD2. V was clipped by 3 bases and J by 2 bases; unmatched bases: 11. CDR1 is SQVTM and CDR2 is ANQGSEA in the germline V gene. The CDR3 has 16 amino acids. CDR3 bases: TGCAGCGTTGAGGGGTTAGCGGGAGCCCTCGCCTACGAGCAGTACTTC. This translates into CSVEGLAGALAYEQYF.

The rearrangement links TRBV10-3 to TRBJ2-3; D ambiguous. From germline, CDR1 is ENHRY and CDR2 SYGVKD. Trimming removed 8 bases from V and 1 base from J, with 13 bases in between. The CDR3 spans 14 residues. CDR3 sequence reads: CAIGGVERTDTQYF. CDR3 nucleotide sequence: TGTGCCATCGGTGGGGTAGAACGCACAGATACGCAGTATTTT.